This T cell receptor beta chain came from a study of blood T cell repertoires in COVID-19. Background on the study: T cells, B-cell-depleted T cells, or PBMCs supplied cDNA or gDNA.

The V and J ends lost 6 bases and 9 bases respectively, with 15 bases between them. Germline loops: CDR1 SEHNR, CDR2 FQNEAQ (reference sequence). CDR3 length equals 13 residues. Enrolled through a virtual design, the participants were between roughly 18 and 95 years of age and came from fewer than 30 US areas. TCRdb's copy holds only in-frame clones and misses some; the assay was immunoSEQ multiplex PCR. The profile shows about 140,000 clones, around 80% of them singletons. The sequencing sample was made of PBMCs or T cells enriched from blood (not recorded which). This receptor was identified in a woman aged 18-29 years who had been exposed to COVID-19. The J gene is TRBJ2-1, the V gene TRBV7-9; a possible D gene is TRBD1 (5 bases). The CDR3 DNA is TGTGCCAGCAGTTCAGGGTCGCTAGGTGAGCAGTTCTTC. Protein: CASSSGSLGEQFF.